Listed below are T cell receptor beta chains from one sample, sequenced in a study of T cell repertoires in cytomegalovirus infection. TCRdb re-called the reads through MiXCR, storing one row per CDR3 protein. The repertoire consists of around 530,000 distinct CDR3 sequences, with 16% occurring once and the leading ten covering 20% to 30%. The material sequenced was CD8+ T cells from PBMCs. These receptors were taken from a human donor in good health (CMV status not recorded). Some clones in this sample may be carry-over from other donors' samples. CDR3s include the opening cysteine and the closing phenylalanine or tryptophan. The order of the fields is clone size, V gene, D gene, J gene, CDR3 protein, CDR3 DNA. The D gene is left open where the match is weak. Clone size is not always given. Where it is, it says once, few, many or a class for expanded clones.

>few|TRBV7-9|TRBD1|TRBJ2-1
CASSPGARTGGWNEQFF
TGTGCCAGCAGCCCGGGGGCCAGGACAGGGGGCTGGAATGAGCAGTTCTTC
>-|TRBV11-2|TRBD1|TRBJ1-1
CASSSRQGAREAFF
TGTGCCAGCAGCTCCCGACAGGGGGCACGTGAAGCTTTCTTT
>many|TRBV7-9|-|TRBJ2-3
CASDEETGATDTQYF
TGTGCCAGCGACGAGGAAACGGGAGCGACAGATACGCAGTATTTT
>-|TRBV29-1|TRBD1|TRBJ1-2
CSADRGQYYGYTF
TGCAGCGCTGACAGGGGGCAATACTATGGCTACACCTTC
>many|TRBV7-9|TRBD1|TRBJ1-6
CASSRKGQGAGSPLHF
TGTGCCAGCAGCCGAAAGGGACAGGGGGCAGGGTCACCCCTCCACTTT
>-|TRBV5-1|-|TRBJ2-1
CASSWTAYNEQFF
TGCGCCAGCAGCTGGACAGCCTACAATGAGCAGTTCTTC
>many|TRBV28|TRBD1|TRBJ1-2
CASSSRDRENYGYTF
TGTGCCAGCAGTTCAAGGGACAGGGAGAACTATGGCTACACCTTC
>many|TRBV6-5|TRBD1|TRBJ2-7
CASSYQDRSSYEQYF
TGTGCCAGCAGTTACCAGGACAGGAGCTCCTACGAGCAGTACTTC
>-|TRBV5-1|-|TRBJ1-2
CASSLASADDGYTF
TGCGCCAGCAGCTTGGCCTCGGCCGACGATGGCTACACCTTC
>few|TRBV7-9|-|TRBJ2-7
CASSWGSSYEQYF
TGTGCCAGCAGCTGGGGGTCGTCCTACGAGCAGTACTTC
>many|TRBV7-2|-|TRBJ2-1
CASSPSRGEDEQFF
TGTGCCAGCAGCCCCTCCCGCGGGGAAGATGAGCAGTTCTTC
>-|TRBV30|-|TRBJ1-6
CAWRPPGGRSPLHF
TGTGCCTGGAGGCCCCCTGGGGGGCGTTCACCCCTCCACTTT
>few|TRBV24-1|TRBD2|TRBJ2-5
CATSDLAGQKGETQYF
TGTGCCACCAGTGATCTAGCGGGACAGAAGGGGGAGACCCAGTACTTC
>-|TRBV4-1|-|TRBJ2-1
CASSQEWPQDNEQFF
TGCGCCAGCAGCCAAGAATGGCCCCAGGACAATGAGCAGTTCTTC
>-|TRBV5-1|-|TRBJ1-2
CASSDGGTWGYTF
TGCGCCAGCAGCGATGGTGGGACTTGGGGCTACACCTTC
>-|TRBV9|-|TRBJ2-2
CASSEQGGTGGLFF
TGTGCCAGCAGCGAGCAGGGGGGCACCGGGGGGCTGTTTTTT
>many|TRBV6-5|-|TRBJ1-2
CASSYDQRPGPSYGYTF
TGTGCCAGCAGTTACGATCAACGGCCGGGGCCTAGCTATGGCTACACCTTC
>-|TRBV11-2|-|TRBJ1-1
CASSDTYGMNTEAFF
TGTGCCAGCAGCGACACTTATGGGATGAACACTGAAGCTTTCTTT
>many|TRBV12-3/TRBV12-4|-|TRBJ2-1
CASSSGLSYNEQFF
TGTGCCAGCAGTTCGGGACTGTCATACAATGAGCAGTTCTTC